A single sample is the source of the 11 T cell receptor beta chains below, sequenced in a study of T cells in Graves' hyperthyroidism and ophthalmopathy. The investigators amplified TCR beta CDR3 regions from RNA transcripts. HTBI primers drove first-round RT-PCR of the TCR CDR3. In TCRdb, the multiplex PCR reads were re-called with MiXCR into one record per CDR3 protein. The sample records some 740,000 distinct CDR3 sequences, around 15% being singletons. Sequencing was performed on blood. These receptors were taken from a woman aged 18-35 years with Graves' hyperthyroidism.

The sample holds many counts of this clonotype. The J gene is TRBJ1-5, the V gene TRBV11-2; 8 positions match TRBD1. Trimming took 0 bases from V and 2 from J; bases not matched to a gene: 0. CDR1 SGHAT and CDR2 FQNNGV come from the germline V gene. CDR3 length: 15 amino acids. The CDR3 protein is CASSLEGQGNQPQHF. As DNA, the CDR3 is TGTGCCAGCAGCTTAGAGGGACAGGGCAATCAGCCCCAGCATTTT.

This clonotype was found a few times. V is TRBV7-2 and J is TRBJ2-6; D is ambiguous. CDR1 is SGHTA and CDR2 is FQGNSA in the germline V gene. This CDR3 contains 18 residues. V shed 7 bases and J shed 0 bases, with 19 bases lying between them. The DNA for the CDR3 is TGTGCCAGCACCAAGTACGACATCAGGAACTCTGGGGCCAACGTCCTGACTTTC. Translated, it gives CASTKYDIRNSGANVLTF.

The sample holds many counts of this clonotype. The gene calls are TRBV7-8 and TRBJ2-1; TRBD1 or TRBD2 may be the D gene (5 bases each). Germline assignment: CDR1 SGHVS and CDR2 FQNEAQ. The V gene lost 4 bases and the J gene lost 2 bases, with 18 bases spanning the gap. There are 17 residues in the CDR3. CDR3 protein: CASSSQGRMGAYNEQFF. CDR3 in DNA: TGTGCCAGCAGCTCCCAAGGGCGCATGGGGGCCTACAATGAGCAGTTCTTC. Looking up the rest from reference TRBV7-8 and TRBJ2-1 gives the full variable domain: GAGVSQSPRYKVAKRGQDVALRCDPISGHVSLFWYQQALGQGPEFLTYFQNEAQLDKSGLPSDRFFAERPEGSVSTLKIQRTQQEDSAVYLCASSSQGRMGAYNEQFFGPGTRLTVL.

This clonotype was recorded at least ten times. The V and J genes are TRBV28 and TRBJ2-1; D is undetermined. The CDR3 extends over 12 amino acids. Trimming took 7 bases from V and 4 from J, leaving 8 bases between them. Germline CDR1 MDHEN, CDR2 SYDVKM. CDR3 sequence reads: CASTSLYNEQFF. The CDR3, as DNA: TGTGCCAGCACCTCCCTGTACAATGAGCAGTTCTTC.

This clonotype was seen repeatedly, ten times or more. The chain joins TRBV10-2 to TRBJ1-3; D unresolved. Trimming took 10 bases from V and 0 from J, leaving 13 bases between them. Germline lookup yields CDR1 WSHSY and CDR2 SAAADI. The CDR3 consists of 14 residues. The CDR3 loop reads CAKITHPSGNTIYF. CDR3 DNA: TGCGCCAAGATAACCCATCCCTCTGGAAACACCATATATTTT.

The CDR3 DNA reads as TGCAGTGCTCGACTAGCGGGAGCGCATGGGGAGACCCAGTACTTC. It encodes CSARLAGAHGETQYF. V gene TRBV20-1 combines with J gene TRBJ2-5; TRBD2 matches at 12 bases. The CDR3 loop spans 15 amino acids. Germline CDR1 is DFQATT and CDR2 is SNEGSKA (reference sequence). Losses at the gene ends were 5 bases for V and 5 bases for J; bases not matched to a gene: 9.

This clonotype was seen a few times. The chain links TRBV14 to TRBJ2-7; D is ambiguous. V lost 8 bases to trimming and J lost 1 base, with 9 bases between them. The CDR3 has 12 residues. CDR1 is SGHDN and CDR2 is FVKESK in the germline V gene. This CDR3 reads CASGIASYEQYF. The CDR3, as DNA: TGTGCCAGCGGAATCGCTTCCTACGAGCAGTACTTC.

This clonotype was detected only a few times. This sequence joins TRBV11-2 and TRBJ2-7; D is possibly TRBD1 (5 bases). CDR1 and CDR2 from the germline V gene are SGHAT and FQNNGV. This CDR3 region has 15 residues. Trimming stripped 6 bases from V and 5 bases from J, with 20 bases between. DNA for the CDR3: TGTGCCAGCAGGCCTGTCCAGGGCAGACGGGACGAGCAGTACTTC. It is translated as CASRPVQGRRDEQYF.

This clonotype was observed at least ten times. The V call is TRBV24-1, the J call TRBJ2-1, with 10 bases matching TRBD1. CDR3 length: 13 amino acids. Germline CDR1 reads KGHDR; CDR2 reads SFDVKD. J lost 8 bases, V lost 10 bases, and 7 bases had no gene match. Written as DNA, the CDR3 is TGTGCCACGGGGGGGACAGGGGTGGATGAGCAGTTCTTC. Its translation is CATGGTGVDEQFF.

V usage is TRBV7-2 and J usage is TRBJ2-5; D remains ambiguous. Germline V gene sequence: CDR1 SGHTA, CDR2 FQGNSA. The CDR3 length is 13 residues. V lost 2 bases and J lost 3, with 7 bases in between. The CDR3 reads CASSLPSEETQYF. The CDR3 nucleotides read TGTGCCAGCAGCTTACCGAGTGAAGAGACCCAGTACTTC.

This clonotype was observed a few times. The rearrangement joins TRBV30 to TRBJ2-2; D tentatively fits TRBD1 or TRBD2 (5 bases each). Trimming removed 4 bases at V and 4 bases at J, with 25 bases between. Germline V gene data show CDR1 as GTSNPN and CDR2 as SVGIG (reference sequence). This CDR3 spans 18 amino acids. The CDR3 sequence: CAWTREVLLTSRTGELFF. CDR3 coding DNA: TGTGCCTGGACCAGGGAAGTTCTTCTCACTAGTCGCACCGGGGAGCTGTTTTTT. Supplemented by reference TRBV30 and TRBJ2-2, the full variable domain reads SQTIHQWPATLVQPVGSPLSLECTVEGTSNPNLYWYRQAAGRGLQLLFYSVGIGQISSEVPQNLSASRPQDRQFILSSKKLLLSDSGFYLCAWTREVLLTSRTGELFFGEGSRLTVL.